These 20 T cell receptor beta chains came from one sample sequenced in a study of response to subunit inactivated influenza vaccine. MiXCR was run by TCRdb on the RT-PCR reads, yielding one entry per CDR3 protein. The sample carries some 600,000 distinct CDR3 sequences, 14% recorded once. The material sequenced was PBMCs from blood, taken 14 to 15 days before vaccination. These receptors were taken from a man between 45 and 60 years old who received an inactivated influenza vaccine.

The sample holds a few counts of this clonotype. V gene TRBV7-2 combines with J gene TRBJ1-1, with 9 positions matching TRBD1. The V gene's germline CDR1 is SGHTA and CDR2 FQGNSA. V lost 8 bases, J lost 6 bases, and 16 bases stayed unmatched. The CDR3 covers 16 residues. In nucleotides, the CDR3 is TGTGCCAGCTCCCCTTTCCCTGGGACAGGGTTGCCTGAAGCTTTCTTT. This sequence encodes CASSPFPGTGLPEAFF.

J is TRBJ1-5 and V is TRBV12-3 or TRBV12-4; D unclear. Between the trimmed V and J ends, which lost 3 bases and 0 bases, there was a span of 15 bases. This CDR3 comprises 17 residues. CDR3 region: CASSFSGSQHSNQPQHF. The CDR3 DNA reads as TGTGCCAGCAGTTTTTCGGGGAGTCAGCATAGCAATCAGCCCCAGCATTTT.

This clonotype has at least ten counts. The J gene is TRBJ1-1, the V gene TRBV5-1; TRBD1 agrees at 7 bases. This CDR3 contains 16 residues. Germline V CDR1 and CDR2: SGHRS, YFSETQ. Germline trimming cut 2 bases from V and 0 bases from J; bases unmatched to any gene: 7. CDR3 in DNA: TGCGCCAGCAGCTTCCAAGGGGGCAGGGTGAACACTGAAGCTTTCTTT. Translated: CASSFQGGRVNTEAFF. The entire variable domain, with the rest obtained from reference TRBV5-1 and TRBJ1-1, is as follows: KAGVTQTPRYLIKTRGQQVTLSCSPISGHRSVSWYQQTPGQGLQFLFEYFSETQRNKGNFPGRFSGRQFSNSRSEMNVSTLELGDSALYLCASSFQGGRVNTEAFFGQGTRLTVV.

The CDR3 is CATRGTGTGELFF. In DNA form, the CDR3 reads TGCGCCACCCGCGGGACTGGAACCGGGGAGCTGTTTTTT. The chain carries TRBV5-1 and TRBJ2-2; TRBD2 is a possible D gene (6 bases). Germline V lookup: CDR1 SGHRS, CDR2 YFSETQ. With 9 bases removed from V and 5 bases from J, the gap between germline ends came to 14 bases. The CDR3 consists of 13 residues.

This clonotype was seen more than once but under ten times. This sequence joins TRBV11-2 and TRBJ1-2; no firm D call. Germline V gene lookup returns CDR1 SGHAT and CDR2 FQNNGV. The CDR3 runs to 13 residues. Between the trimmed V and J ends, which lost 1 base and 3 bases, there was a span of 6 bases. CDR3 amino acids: CASSLGGYYGYTF. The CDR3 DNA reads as TGTGCCAGCAGCTTAGGGGGATACTATGGCTACACCTTC.

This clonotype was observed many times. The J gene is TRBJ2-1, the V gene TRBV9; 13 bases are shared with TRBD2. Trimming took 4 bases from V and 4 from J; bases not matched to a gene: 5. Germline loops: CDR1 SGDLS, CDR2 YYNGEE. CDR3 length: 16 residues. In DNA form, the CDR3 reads TGTGCCAGCAGCCGACTAGCGGGAGGCAAATACAATGAGCAGTTCTTC. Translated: CASSRLAGGKYNEQFF. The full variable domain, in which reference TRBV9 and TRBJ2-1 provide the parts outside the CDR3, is DSGVTQTPKHLITATGQRVTLRCSPRSGDLSVYWYQQSLDQGLQFLIQYYNGEERAKGNILERFSAQQFPDLHSELNLSSLELGDSALYFCASSRLAGGKYNEQFFGPGTRLTVL.

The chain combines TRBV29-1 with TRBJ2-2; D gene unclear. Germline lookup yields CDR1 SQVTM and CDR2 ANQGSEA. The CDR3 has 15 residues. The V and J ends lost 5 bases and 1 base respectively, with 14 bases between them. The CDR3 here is CSVLVDSLNTGELFF. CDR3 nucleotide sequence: TGCAGCGTTTTGGTGGATAGTCTGAACACCGGGGAGCTGTTTTTT.

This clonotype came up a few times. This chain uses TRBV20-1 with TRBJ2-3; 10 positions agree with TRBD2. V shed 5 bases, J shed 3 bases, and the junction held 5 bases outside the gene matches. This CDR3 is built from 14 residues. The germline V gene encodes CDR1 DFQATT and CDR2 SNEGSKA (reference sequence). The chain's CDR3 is CSADTSGVTDTQYF. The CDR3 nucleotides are TGCAGTGCTGACACTAGCGGGGTTACAGATACGCAGTATTTT.

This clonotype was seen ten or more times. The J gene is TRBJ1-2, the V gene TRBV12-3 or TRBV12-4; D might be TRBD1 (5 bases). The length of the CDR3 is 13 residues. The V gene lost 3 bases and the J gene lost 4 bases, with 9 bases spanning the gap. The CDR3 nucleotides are TGTGCCAGCAGTTTTGGCAGGGCCTATGGCTACACCTTC. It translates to CASSFGRAYGYTF.

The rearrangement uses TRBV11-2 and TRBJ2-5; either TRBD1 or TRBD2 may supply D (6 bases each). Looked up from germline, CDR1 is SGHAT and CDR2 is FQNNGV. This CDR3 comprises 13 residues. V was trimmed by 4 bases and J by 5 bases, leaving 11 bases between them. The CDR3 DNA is TGTGCCAGCAGCTCAAGGGGGGAGGAGACCCAGTACTTC. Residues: CASSSRGEETQYF.

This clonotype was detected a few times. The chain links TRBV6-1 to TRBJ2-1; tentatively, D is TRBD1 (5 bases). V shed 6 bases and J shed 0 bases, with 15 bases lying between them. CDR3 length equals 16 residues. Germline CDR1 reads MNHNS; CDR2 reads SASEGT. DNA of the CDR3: TGTGCCAGCAGCCGCCGACAGAGTAGCTCCTACAATGAGCAGTTCTTC. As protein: CASSRRQSSSYNEQFF.

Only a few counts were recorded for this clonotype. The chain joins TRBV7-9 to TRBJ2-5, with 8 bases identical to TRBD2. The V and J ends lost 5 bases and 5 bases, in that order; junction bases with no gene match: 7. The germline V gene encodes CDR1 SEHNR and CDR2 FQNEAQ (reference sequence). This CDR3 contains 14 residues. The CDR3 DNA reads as TGTGCCAGCAGCCGAAATAGCGGGGCTGAGACCCAGTACTTC. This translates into CASSRNSGAETQYF.

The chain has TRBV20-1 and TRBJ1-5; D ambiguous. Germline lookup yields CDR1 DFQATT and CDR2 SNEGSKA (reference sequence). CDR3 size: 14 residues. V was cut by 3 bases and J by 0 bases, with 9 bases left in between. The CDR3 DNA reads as TGCAGTGCTAGGAAAGGAAATAGCAATCAGCCCCAGCATTTT. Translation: CSARKGNSNQPQHF.

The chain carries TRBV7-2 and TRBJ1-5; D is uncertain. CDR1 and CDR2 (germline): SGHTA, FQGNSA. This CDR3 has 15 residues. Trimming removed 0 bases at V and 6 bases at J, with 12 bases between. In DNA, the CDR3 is TGTGCCAGCAGCTTAGCTTACAGTGAGCTTCAGCCCCAGCATTTT. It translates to CASSLAYSELQPQHF.

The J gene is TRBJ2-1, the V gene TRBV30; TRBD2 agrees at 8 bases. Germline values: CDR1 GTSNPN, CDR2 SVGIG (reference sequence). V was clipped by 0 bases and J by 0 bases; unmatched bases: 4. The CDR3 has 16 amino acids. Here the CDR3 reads CAWSVRSGSSYNEQFF. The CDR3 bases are TGTGCCTGGAGTGTACGGAGCGGGAGCTCCTACAATGAGCAGTTCTTC.

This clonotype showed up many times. The CDR3 DNA reads as TGTGCCACCAGTACGATTAAACTAGCGGGGGACTCCTACAATGAGCAGTTCTTC. It encodes CATSTIKLAGDSYNEQFF. The J gene is TRBJ2-1, the V gene TRBV24-1; 11 nucleotides match TRBD2. Germline V lookup: CDR1 KGHDR, CDR2 SFDVKD. V lost 6 bases to trimming and J lost 0 bases; unmatched junction nucleotides: 9. There are 18 residues in the CDR3.

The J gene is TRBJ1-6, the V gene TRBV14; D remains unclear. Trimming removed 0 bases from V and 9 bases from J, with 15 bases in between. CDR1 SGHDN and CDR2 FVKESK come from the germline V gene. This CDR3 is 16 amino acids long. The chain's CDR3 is CASSQDRSGWGSPLHF. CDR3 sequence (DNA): TGTGCCAGCAGCCAAGATCGCTCCGGATGGGGTTCACCCCTCCACTTT.

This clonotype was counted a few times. CDR3 bases: TGCGCCAGCAGCAGTACAGGGTTCGGCACAGATACGCAGTATTTT. Residues: CASSSTGFGTDTQYF. This chain links TRBV5-1 with TRBJ2-3; D is possibly TRBD1 (6 bases). The ends were cut back, 4 bases at V and 1 base at J, with 13 bases in the middle. The CDR3 sequence is 15 residues long. The V gene's germline CDR1 is SGHRS and CDR2 YFSETQ.

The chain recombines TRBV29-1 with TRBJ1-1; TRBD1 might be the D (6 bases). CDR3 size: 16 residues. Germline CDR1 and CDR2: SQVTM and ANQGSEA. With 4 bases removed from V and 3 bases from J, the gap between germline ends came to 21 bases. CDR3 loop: CSVAGGSSSYYTEAFF. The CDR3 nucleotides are TGCAGCGTTGCTGGGGGCAGTTCTTCTTATTACACTGAAGCTTTCTTT.

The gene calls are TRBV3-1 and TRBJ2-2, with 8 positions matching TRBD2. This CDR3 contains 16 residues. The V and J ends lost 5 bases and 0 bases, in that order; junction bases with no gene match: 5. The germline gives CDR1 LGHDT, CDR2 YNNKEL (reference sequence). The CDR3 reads CASSKRGPSNTGELFF. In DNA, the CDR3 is TGTGCCAGCAGCAAGCGGGGGCCTTCGAACACCGGGGAGCTGTTTTTT.